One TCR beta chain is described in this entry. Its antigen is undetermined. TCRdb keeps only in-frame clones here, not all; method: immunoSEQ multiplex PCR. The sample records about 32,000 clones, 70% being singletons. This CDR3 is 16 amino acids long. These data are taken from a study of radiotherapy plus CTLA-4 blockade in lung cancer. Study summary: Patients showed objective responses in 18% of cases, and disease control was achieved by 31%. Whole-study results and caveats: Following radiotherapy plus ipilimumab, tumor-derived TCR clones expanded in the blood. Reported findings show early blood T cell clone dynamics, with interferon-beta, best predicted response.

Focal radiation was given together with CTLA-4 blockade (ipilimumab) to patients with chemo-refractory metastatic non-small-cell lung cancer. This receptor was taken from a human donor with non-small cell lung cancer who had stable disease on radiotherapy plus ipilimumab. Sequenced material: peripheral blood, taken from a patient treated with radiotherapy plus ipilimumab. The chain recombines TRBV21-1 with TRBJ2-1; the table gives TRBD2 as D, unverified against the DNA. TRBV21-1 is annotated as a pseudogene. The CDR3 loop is CASSKGETGKTNEQFF. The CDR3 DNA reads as TGTGCCAGCAGCAAAGGGGAAACCGGGAAAACGAATGAGCAGTTCTTC.